This T cell receptor (beta chain) came from a study of blood T cell repertoires in COVID-19. Study as a whole: Material from acute and convalescent COVID-19 was sourced from the United States, Italy and Spain. PBMCs, B-cell-depleted T cells, or T cells were the source of the cDNA or gDNA that made up the material.

In the original workflow: How many nucleated cells were present was estimated from reference gene primer amplification. Clones were sequenced by immunoSEQ multiplex PCR, and TCRdb holds only the in-frame ones, with some missing. From that table come the V and J calls and clone size; the DNA was used to work out D and trimming. This sample yields 120,000 to 150,000 clones, of which 70% to 90% are seen a single time; more than 25% belongs to the top ten. Per the germline V gene, CDR1 is SGHTA and CDR2 is FQGNSA. The CDR3 is 15 amino acids. V was pared by 3 bases and J by 6 bases, with 7 bases of the junction left unmatched.

The rearrangement joins TRBV7-2 to TRBJ2-2; TRBD1 matches 7 bases. This TCR derives from a human donor in a cohort sampled during active COVID-19. The sample consisted of peripheral blood. CDR3 nucleotides: TGTGCCAGCAGCTTCCGCGACAGGGTATCCGGGGAGCTGTTTTTT. Its protein product is CASSFRDRVSGELFF.